The 22 T cell receptor beta chains presented below share a single source sample, sequenced in a study of blood T cell repertoires in COVID-19 (dated by TCRdb to 2019 to 2021). The library was obtained by the immunoSEQ multiplex PCR assay. As stored in TCRdb, this immuneACCESS dataset retains in-frame rearrangements with V and J assigned. A fraction of the clones does not appear; measured against another copy, unresolved V genes explain less than half of the discrepancy, and the remainder lacks a known reason. The table for this sample lists roughly 230,000 clones; more than 70% of them were counted only once. The biggest ten clones account for roughly 8.7% of the sample. Sequencing was done on a sample of peripheral blood. The receptors derive from a man in his forties or fifties with active or convalescent COVID-19.

The rearrangement links TRBV5-1 to TRBJ2-6; D possibly corresponds to TRBD1 (5 bases). CDR3 size: 16 residues. With 0 bases removed from V and 0 bases from J, the gap between germline ends came to 7 bases. Germline assignment: CDR1 SGHRS and CDR2 YFSETQ. The CDR3 coding sequence is TGCGCCAGCAGCTTGGGACAGAGCTCTGGGGCCAACGTCCTGACTTTC. It translates to CASSLGQSSGANVLTF.

This clone was seen only once. V is TRBV6-2 or TRBV6-3 and J is TRBJ2-7; D perhaps matches TRBD1 (5 bases). The germline V and J ends were trimmed by 6 bases and 1 base, with 19 bases remaining between them. The germline V gene has CDR1 MNHEY and CDR2 SVGEGT. The CDR3 is 16 amino acids. The CDR3 DNA follows: TGTGCCAGCAGCCCTATCAGACAGCTGACATCCTACGAGCAGTACTTC. Protein sequence: CASSPIRQLTSYEQYF.

The CDR3 reads CASSLQVSRQPQHF. For the CDR3, the DNA is TGTGCCAGCAGCTTACAAGTGTCCAGGCAGCCCCAGCATTTT. The chain couples TRBV11-2 to TRBJ1-5; D is uncertain. Germline V gives CDR1 SGHAT, CDR2 FQNNGV. The V gene lost 2 bases and the J gene lost 7 bases, with 12 bases spanning the gap. The CDR3 covers 14 residues. Full variable domain (rest looked up from reference TRBV11-2 and TRBJ1-5): EAGVAQSPRYKIIEKRQSVAFWCNPISGHATLYWYQQILGQGPKLLIQFQNNGVVDDSQLPKDRFSAERLKGVDSTLKIQPAKLEDSAVYLCASSLQVSRQPQHFGDGTRLSIL.

The chain couples TRBV7-3 to TRBJ2-7; a possible D gene is TRBD1 (6 bases). Trimming took off 2 bases at V and 6 bases at J, with 11 bases between the two ends. CDR1 is SGHTA, CDR2 FQGTGA, per germline. This CDR3 has 13 amino acids. The CDR3 nucleotides read TGTGCCAGCAGCTTAGGACAGTATGGCGAGCAGTACTTC. Amino acids: CASSLGQYGEQYF. The variable domain in full, with the rest retrieved from reference TRBV7-3 and TRBJ2-7, is GAGVSQTPSNKVTEKGKYVELRCDPISGHTALYWYRQSLGQGPEFLIYFQGTGAADDSGLPNDRFFAVRPEGSVSTLKIQRTERGDSAVYLCASSLGQYGEQYFGPGTRLTVT.

A few counts support this clone. The V call is TRBV12-5, the J call TRBJ1-5; no definite D call. Trimming took 6 bases from V and 0 from J, leaving 12 bases between them. CDR3 size: 15 residues. The V gene's germline CDR1 is LGHNT and CDR2 FRNRAP. CDR3 sequence reads: CASGLPRYSNQPQHF. In nucleotides, the CDR3 is TGTGCTAGTGGCCTTCCCAGATATAGCAATCAGCCCCAGCATTTT.

This chain connects TRBV2 to TRBJ2-7, with 10 bases aligning to TRBD2. The V and J ends lost 2 bases and 5 bases, in that order; junction bases with no gene match: 6. This CDR3 has 15 residues. CDR1 and CDR2 from the germline V gene are SNHLY and FYNNEI. CDR3 region: CASSELAGVTHEQYF. Written as DNA, the CDR3 is TGTGCCAGCAGTGAACTAGCGGGAGTCACCCACGAGCAGTACTTC.

The rearrangement links TRBV6-1 to TRBJ2-2; 7 nucleotides agree with TRBD2. Germline loops: CDR1 MNHNS, CDR2 SASEGT. This CDR3 comprises 14 residues. The trim removed 2 bases at V and 5 bases at J, leaving 2 bases unmatched. This CDR3 reads CASSEWGGTGELFF. CDR3 nucleotide sequence: TGTGCCAGCAGTGAATGGGGGGGGACCGGGGAGCTGTTTTTT.

This rearrangement joins TRBV20-1 to TRBJ1-1; no clear D gene. The CDR3 sequence is 11 residues long. The germline V gene has CDR1 DFQATT and CDR2 SNEGSKA (reference sequence). V dropped 4 bases and J dropped 8 bases, with 11 bases sitting between them. CDR3 nucleotides: TGCAGTGCTATTGCCGGGGTCGAAGCTTTCTTT. Translation: CSAIAGVEAFF.

V and J are TRBV18 and TRBJ2-7; D is possibly TRBD2 (5 bases). The CDR3 covers 16 residues. The V and J ends lost 0 bases and 0 bases respectively, with 12 bases between them. CDR1 and CDR2 from the germline V gene are KGHSH and LQKENI. In nucleotides, the CDR3 is TGTGCCAGCTCACCACCGGGGAGATGGGGCTCCTACGAGCAGTACTTC. This translates into CASSPPGRWGSYEQYF.

V is TRBV19 and J is TRBJ2-1, with D possibly TRBD2 on 6 matching bases. The CDR3 loop spans 18 amino acids. V was shortened by 6 bases and J by 4 bases, with 25 bases between the two germline ends. CDR1 and CDR2 from the germline V gene are LNHDA and SQIVND (reference sequence). The CDR3 region has the DNA TGTGCCAGTAGAAAACCGGGACCCCGGGGGTCTGTGTACAATGAGCAGTTCTTC. This gives the protein CASRKPGPRGSVYNEQFF. Full variable domain (missing parts from reference TRBV19 and TRBJ2-1): DGGITQSPKYLFRKEGQNVTLSCEQNLNHDAMYWYRQDPGQGLRLIYYSQIVNDFQKGDIAEGYSVSREKKESFPLTVTSAQKNPTAFYLCASRKPGPRGSVYNEQFFGPGTRLTVL.

The gene calls are TRBV27 and TRBJ2-2; D is unclear. This CDR3 is built from 14 residues. Germline values: CDR1 MNHEY, CDR2 SMNVEV (reference sequence). V lost 10 bases to trimming and J lost 1 base, with 13 bases between them. The CDR3 coding sequence is TGTGCCACCCAGTGGCAGTTGAACACCGGGGAGCTGTTTTTT. Amino acids: CATQWQLNTGELFF.

Only one count was recorded for this clone. The chain links TRBV3-1 (or the pseudogene TRBV3-2) to TRBJ1-2; 8 positions agree with TRBD1. The germline V gene encodes CDR1 LGHDT and CDR2 YNNKEL (reference sequence). J was trimmed by 4 bases and V by 1 base; bases with no gene match: 8. This CDR3 has 16 amino acids. The CDR3 region is CASSQGGQGRSYGYTF. The CDR3, as DNA: TGTGCCAGCAGCCAAGGCGGACAGGGAAGATCCTATGGCTACACCTTC.

The gene calls are TRBV10-3 and TRBJ1-1; TRBD1 matches at 12 bases. The CDR3 is made up of 15 amino acids. Looked up from germline, CDR1 is ENHRY and CDR2 is SYGVKD. Unmatched junction bases numbered 5, after V lost 6 bases and J lost 3 bases. This CDR3 reads CAIRGTGGGDTEAFF. In nucleotides, the CDR3 is TGTGCCATCAGAGGGACAGGGGGCGGGGACACTGAAGCTTTCTTT.

The chain is built from TRBV6-5 and TRBJ2-1, with D possibly matching TRBD2 (5 bases). CDR1 MNHEY and CDR2 SVGAGI come from the germline V gene. Trimming took 2 bases from V and 9 from J, leaving 8 bases between them. There are 12 residues in the CDR3. In DNA form, the CDR3 reads TGTGCCAGCAGTTACGGAGGTTCTGAGCAGTTCTTC. Translation: CASSYGGSEQFF.

This chain uses TRBV30 with TRBJ1-2; D gene unclear. Trimming left V 2 bases short and J 6 bases short, with 16 bases between. Germline V CDR1 and CDR2: GTSNPN, SVGIG (reference sequence). The CDR3 spans 14 residues. The CDR3 DNA reads TGTGCCTGGAGTCCACAGACCCTTTCCCATGGCTACACCTTC. Protein: CAWSPQTLSHGYTF.

This chain connects TRBV30 to TRBJ2-1; 10 bases match TRBD2. This CDR3 region has 15 residues. Germline loops: CDR1 GTSNPN, CDR2 SVGIG (reference sequence). V lost 4 bases to trimming and J lost 6 bases; unmatched junction nucleotides: 9. This chain's CDR3 is CAWNTGTSVANEQFF. CDR3 coding DNA: TGTGCCTGGAACACCGGGACTAGCGTCGCCAATGAGCAGTTCTTC.

This chain links TRBV9 with TRBJ2-7; D is possibly TRBD2 (6 bases). V was pared by 4 bases and J by 9 bases, with 23 bases between. This CDR3 is 15 amino acids long. Germline CDR1 reads SGDLS; CDR2 reads YYNGEE. This chain's CDR3 is CASSPSGTPPIGQYF. For the CDR3, the DNA is TGTGCCAGCAGCCCTAGTGGGACTCCCCCAATCGGGCAGTACTTC.

The V gene is TRBV4-1, the J gene TRBJ1-1; 11 bases align to TRBD1. The ends lost 4 bases at V and 5 bases at J; junction bases unmatched: 6. From germline, CDR1 is MGHRA and CDR2 YSYEKL. The CDR3 runs to 15 residues. CDR3 protein: CASSPGQGAGTEAFF. CDR3 DNA sequence: TGCGCCAGCAGCCCAGGACAGGGGGCGGGGACTGAAGCTTTCTTT.

The J gene is TRBJ2-1, the V gene TRBV18; TRBD1 matches 12 bases. The junction had 5 bases not matched to a gene; V was cut back by 2 bases and J by 6 bases. Germline V lookup: CDR1 KGHSH, CDR2 LQKENI. The CDR3 is 16 amino acids. CDR3 in DNA: TGTGCCAGCTCACCATCCGCGGGACAGGGGGCCAATGAGCAGTTCTTC. Residues: CASSPSAGQGANEQFF.

V is TRBV14 and J is TRBJ2-3; tentatively, D is TRBD2 (6 bases). CDR3 length: 16 residues. V lost 0 bases and J lost 1, with 11 bases in between. Germline V gene sequence: CDR1 SGHDN, CDR2 FVKESK. CDR3 protein: CASSQDRLAGTDTQYF. The CDR3 DNA is TGTGCCAGCAGCCAAGATCGGTTAGCGGGCACAGATACGCAGTATTTT.

J is TRBJ2-1 and V is TRBV10-2, with D perhaps TRBD2 (5 bases). V gave up 4 bases and J gave up 2 bases, with 6 bases separating them. The CDR3 has 13 amino acids. Germline CDR1 WSHSY, CDR2 SAAADI. The CDR3 DNA sequence: TGCGCCAGCAGTGGAGGGACCTACAATGAGCAGTTCTTC. It codes for CASSGGTYNEQFF.

The chain couples TRBV6-5 to TRBJ1-2; 10 positions agree with TRBD1. This CDR3 is built from 14 residues. The germline V gene encodes CDR1 MNHEY and CDR2 SVGAGI. V trimming: 4 bases; J trimming: 7 bases; junction bases outside the gene matches: 6. The CDR3 DNA is TGTGCCAGCAGTTTCCGACAGGGGGCCTTTGGCTACACCTTC. It is translated as CASSFRQGAFGYTF.